The 31 T cell receptor beta chains below all came from one sample that was sequenced in a study of T cells after yellow fever vaccination. MiXCR was run by TCRdb on the 5' RACE reads, yielding one entry per CDR3 protein. The sample has 300,000 or so distinct CDR3 sequences, 10% to 15% seen once. Sequencing was performed on CD4+ T cells sorted from PBMCs, taken 45 days after the yellow fever booster vaccination. The receptors shown here come from a man aged 25-45 years who received the YFV17D yellow fever vaccine.

This clonotype was seen at least ten times. The rearrangement joins TRBV27 to TRBJ2-1, with 12 bases fitting TRBD2. The germline gives CDR1 MNHEY, CDR2 SMNVEV (reference sequence). The CDR3 is 15 amino acids. V lost 4 bases to trimming and J lost 6 bases; unmatched junction nucleotides: 4. The CDR3: CASSSGLAGINEQFF. The CDR3 region has the DNA TGTGCCAGCAGTTCAGGACTAGCGGGAATCAATGAGCAGTTCTTC.

This clonotype was seen more than once but under ten times. The chain joins TRBV12-3 or TRBV12-4 to TRBJ1-1, with D tentatively TRBD1 (6 bases). This CDR3 comprises 14 residues. V gave up 5 bases and J gave up 1 base, with 11 bases separating them. The CDR3 protein is CASSLWGANTEAFF. CDR3 DNA sequence: TGTGCCAGCAGTCTGTGGGGGGCGAACACTGAAGCTTTCTTT.

The chain combines TRBV20-1 with TRBJ2-7; TRBD2 aligns across 11 bases. This CDR3 is built from 17 residues. V shed 6 bases and J 2 bases; nucleotides not matched to a gene: 15. CDR1 is DFQATT and CDR2 is SNEGSKA in the germline V gene (reference sequence). CDR3 sequence: CSASTGLAVLLTYEQYF. In DNA, the CDR3 is TGCAGTGCCTCTACGGGACTAGCGGTACTGCTTACCTACGAGCAGTACTTC.

The chain links TRBV10-3 to TRBJ2-1, with a possible D match to TRBD1 (6 bases). Trimming took off 9 bases at V and 7 bases at J, with 13 bases between the two ends. Per the germline V gene, CDR1 is ENHRY and CDR2 is SYGVKD. The CDR3 consists of 12 residues. This CDR3 reads CAISYTGNEQFF. The DNA of the CDR3 is TGTGCCATATCGTATACAGGGAATGAGCAGTTCTTC.

V gene TRBV4-1 combines with J gene TRBJ2-5; D not resolved. The ends were cut back, 1 base at V and 5 bases at J, with 8 bases in the middle. Germline V gene lookup returns CDR1 MGHRA and CDR2 YSYEKL. This CDR3 comprises 13 residues. In nucleotides, the CDR3 is TGCGCCAGCAGCCAAGTTCTTACGGAGACCCAGTACTTC. Translation: CASSQVLTETQYF.

The chain is built from TRBV14 and TRBJ2-1; perhaps TRBD1 as D (6 bases). Germline CDR1 and CDR2: SGHDN and FVKESK. V gave up 4 bases and J gave up 8 bases, with 9 bases separating them. CDR3 length: 12 residues. CDR3 in amino acids: CASSPQGYEQFF. Here the CDR3 DNA reads TGTGCCAGCAGCCCACAGGGCTATGAGCAGTTCTTC.

The CDR3 coding sequence is TGCGCCAGCAGCTTTGACAGGGTGGCAGAGACCCAGTACTTC. Translation: CASSFDRVAETQYF. The chain links TRBV5-1 to TRBJ2-5; TRBD1 agrees at 7 bases. V lost 2 bases to trimming and J lost 4 bases; unmatched junction nucleotides: 5. Germline V gene sequence: CDR1 SGHRS, CDR2 YFSETQ. The CDR3 is 14 amino acids.

This clonotype was counted only a few times. The rearrangement uses TRBV15 and TRBJ1-4; tentatively, D is TRBD1 (6 bases). CDR3 length: 15 residues. The germline V and J ends were trimmed by 0 bases and 7 bases, with 12 bases remaining between them. The germline CDR1 and CDR2 sequences are LNHNV and YYDKDF (reference sequence). In DNA, the CDR3 is TGTGCCACCAGCAGAGATCCTACAGGGATTGAAAAACTGTTTTTT. Translation gives CATSRDPTGIEKLFF.

The chain has TRBV19 and TRBJ1-2; perhaps TRBD1 as D (6 bases). Germline loops: CDR1 LNHDA, CDR2 SQIVND (reference sequence). CDR3 length equals 13 residues. V gave up 6 bases and J gave up 3 bases, with 11 bases separating them. CDR3 sequence: CASSEGQDYGYTF. The CDR3 DNA reads TGTGCCAGTAGCGAGGGACAAGACTATGGCTACACCTTC.

This clonotype turned up a few times. The genes are TRBV7-2 and TRBJ2-5; D is unresolved. Germline-derived CDR1 and CDR2 are SGHTA and FQGNSA. The length of the CDR3 is 13 residues. V lost 6 bases and J lost 5, with 13 bases in between. DNA of the CDR3: TGTGCCAGCAGTCGGTCCCTGCAGGAGACCCAGTACTTC. It encodes CASSRSLQETQYF.

The chain recombines TRBV9 with TRBJ2-1; D is undetermined. Germline CDR1 reads SGDLS; CDR2 reads YYNGEE. With 0 bases removed from V and 9 bases from J, the gap between germline ends came to 10 bases. The CDR3 totals 13 residues. The CDR3 DNA is TGTGCCAGCAGCGTAGCGGCAGCCGGTGAGCAGTTCTTC. This gives the protein CASSVAAAGEQFF.

Only a few counts were recorded for this clonotype. This chain links TRBV10-3 with TRBJ1-6, with 8 bases lining up with TRBD1. The CDR3 runs 14 residues. CDR1 and CDR2 (germline): ENHRY, SYGVKD. V gave up 6 bases and J gave up 7 bases; unmatched junction bases: 5. In nucleotides, the CDR3 is TGTGCCATCAGCCAGGGACAGGAGAATTCACCCCTCCACTTT. Amino acid sequence: CAISQGQENSPLHF.

This clonotype was counted many times. The chain joins TRBV6-1 to TRBJ2-5; D gene uncertain. Trimming removed 2 bases at V and 7 bases at J, with 17 bases between. The CDR3 has 15 amino acids. Germline CDR1 is MNHNS and CDR2 is SASEGT. CDR3 region: CASSELVSQTGTQYF. CDR3 bases: TGTGCCAGCAGTGAATTGGTCAGCCAAACGGGGACCCAGTACTTC.

This clonotype has a handful of counts. The chain combines TRBV28 with TRBJ2-3, with TRBD1 matching over 7 bases. This CDR3 is 14 amino acids long. V gave up 10 bases and J gave up 2 bases; unmatched junction bases: 9. Germline V gives CDR1 MDHEN, CDR2 SYDVKM. CDR3 sequence (DNA): TGTGCCACTGATACCACAGGGGTCACAGATACGCAGTATTTT. Translation: CATDTTGVTDTQYF. Full variable domain (rest looked up from reference TRBV28 and TRBJ2-3): DVKVTQSSRYLVKRTGEKVFLECVQDMDHENMFWYRQDPGLGLRLIYFSYDVKMKEKGDIPEGYSVSREKKERFSLILESASTNQTSMYLCATDTTGVTDTQYFGPGTRLTVL.

This chain links TRBV20-1 with TRBJ2-1; tentatively, D is TRBD1 or TRBD2 (6 bases each). Germline CDR1 reads DFQATT; CDR2 reads SNEGSKA (reference sequence). V lost 0 bases to trimming and J lost 2 bases, with 11 bases between them. This CDR3 is built from 15 residues. The chain's CDR3 is CSARDLRGAYNEQFF. The CDR3 nucleotides read TGCAGTGCTAGAGATCTTAGGGGGGCCTACAATGAGCAGTTCTTC.

The gene calls are TRBV27 and TRBJ2-1; 8 bases are a match to TRBD2. This CDR3 has 15 amino acids. From germline, CDR1 is MNHEY and CDR2 SMNVEV (reference sequence). The trim removed 9 bases at V and 4 bases at J, leaving 11 bases unmatched. In DNA form, the CDR3 reads TGTGCCAGTTCGACCTCGGGACTAGTTTACAATGAGCAGTTCTTC. It specifies CASSTSGLVYNEQFF.

This chain links TRBV4-3 with TRBJ2-3; 8 bases match TRBD2. Germline V CDR1 and CDR2: LGHNA, YSLEER. With 0 bases clipped from V and 2 bases from J, the junction kept 10 bases outside the gene matches. This CDR3 is built from 18 residues. CDR3 sequence reads: CASSQDFTGRGLTDTQYF. The CDR3, as DNA: TGCGCCAGCAGCCAAGATTTTACCGGGAGGGGTCTCACAGATACGCAGTATTTT.

V and J are TRBV20-1 and TRBJ2-2, with D unresolved. The CDR3 is 16 amino acids. Per germline, CDR1 DFQATT and CDR2 SNEGSKA (reference sequence). Deletions cut 1 base from V and 0 bases from J, with 12 bases between. CDR3 bases: TGCAGTGCTAGAGTTGAATCCGGGCCGAACACCGGGGAGCTGTTTTTT. It yields the protein CSARVESGPNTGELFF.

The chain has TRBV18 and TRBJ2-1; TRBD2 matches at 7 bases. The V and J ends lost 2 bases and 15 bases, in that order; junction bases with no gene match: 10. CDR3 length: 13 amino acids. CDR1 and CDR2 from the germline V gene are KGHSH and LQKENI. The CDR3 nucleotides read TGTGCCAGCTCACCAATTATGCGGGAGTTACCGTTCTTC. Translating gives CASSPIMRELPFF.

This clonotype was seen only a few times. The chain is built from TRBV29-1 and TRBJ2-5; 7 nucleotides line up with TRBD1. CDR1 is SQVTM, CDR2 ANQGSEA, per germline. J was trimmed by 3 bases and V by 7 bases; bases with no gene match: 5. CDR3 size: 12 residues. The CDR3 reads CSGYRGEETQYF. CDR3 coding DNA: TGCAGCGGCTACAGGGGAGAAGAGACCCAGTACTTC.

The chain combines TRBV20-1 with TRBJ1-1; D is undetermined. The germline V gene encodes CDR1 DFQATT and CDR2 SNEGSKA (reference sequence). V dropped 6 bases and J dropped 4 bases, with 9 bases sitting between them. The CDR3 spans 11 residues. In DNA, the CDR3 is TGCAGTGCCAAAGGCCTCACTGAAGCTTTCTTT. It codes for CSAKGLTEAFF.

Only a few counts were recorded for this clonotype. The genes are TRBV7-2 and TRBJ2-3; 7 positions match TRBD1. The CDR3 has 13 amino acids. With V trimmed by 5 bases and J by 9 bases, 8 bases remained unmatched. Germline V gives CDR1 SGHTA, CDR2 FQGNSA. Written as DNA, the CDR3 is TGTGCCAGCAGCGCTACACAGGGGAAGACGCAGTATTTT. Its protein product is CASSATQGKTQYF.

The chain joins TRBV15 to TRBJ2-7; 12 bases map to TRBD2. The V and J ends lost 3 bases and 6 bases, in that order; junction bases with no gene match: 3. The length of the CDR3 is 14 residues. The germline V gene encodes CDR1 LNHNV and CDR2 YYDKDF (reference sequence). CDR3 residues: CATSRKLAGGEQYF. The CDR3 DNA follows: TGTGCCACCAGCAGGAAACTAGCGGGAGGCGAGCAGTACTTC.

The chain employs TRBV7-8 and TRBJ1-5; D is perhaps TRBD1 (6 bases). The germline V gene has CDR1 SGHVS and CDR2 FQNEAQ. The V end lost 5 bases, the J end lost 7 bases, and 30 bases lay between the germline ends. The CDR3 runs 19 residues. CDR3 residues: CASSPNQMSRTEVGQPQHF. The DNA of the CDR3 is TGTGCCAGCAGCCCAAACCAAATGAGCCGGACAGAGGTCGGGCAGCCCCAGCATTTT.

Only a few counts were recorded for this clonotype. The chain carries TRBV5-1 and TRBJ2-5; D is undetermined. The germline CDR1 and CDR2 sequences are SGHRS and YFSETQ. The CDR3 is made up of 13 amino acids. The V gene lost 1 base and the J gene lost 1 base, with 5 bases spanning the gap. The CDR3: CASSLFSQETQYF. CDR3 bases: TGCGCCAGCAGCTTGTTCAGCCAAGAGACCCAGTACTTC.

This clonotype appeared a few times. The chain couples TRBV27 to TRBJ2-7; possibly TRBD1 or TRBD2 for D (5 bases each). The CDR3 covers 13 residues. The V end lost 6 bases, the J end lost 0 bases, and 9 bases lay between the germline ends. Germline V lookup: CDR1 MNHEY, CDR2 SMNVEV (reference sequence). The CDR3 sequence: CASRRGYSYEQYF. The CDR3 DNA reads TGTGCCAGCAGGAGGGGATACTCCTACGAGCAGTACTTC.

V gene TRBV4-3 combines with J gene TRBJ2-1; 9 nucleotides line up with TRBD1. V trimming: 0 bases; J trimming: 9 bases; junction bases outside the gene matches: 9. The CDR3 consists of 16 residues. Germline V gene sequence: CDR1 LGHNA, CDR2 YSLEER. The CDR3 nucleotides read TGCGCCAGCAGCCAAGATTTGGACAGGGGCTTCGCTGAGCAGTTCTTC. Its protein is CASSQDLDRGFAEQFF.

This chain connects TRBV20-1 to TRBJ2-1; 13 bases fit TRBD2. V lost 1 base, J lost 7 bases, and 1 base stayed unmatched. CDR1 and CDR2 (germline): DFQATT, SNEGSKA (reference sequence). There are 14 residues in the CDR3. CDR3 residues: CSARGTSGRNEQFF. DNA of the CDR3: TGCAGTGCTAGAGGGACTAGCGGGAGAAATGAGCAGTTCTTC.

The chain combines TRBV7-9 with TRBJ2-1, with D unclear. The V end was cut by 6 bases, the J end by 2 bases, with 11 bases between. Germline V gene sequence: CDR1 SEHNR, CDR2 FQNEAQ (reference sequence). The CDR3 extends over 14 amino acids. DNA for the CDR3: TGTGCCAGCAGTCCACCTAACCCCTACAATGAGCAGTTCTTC. Translation: CASSPPNPYNEQFF.

J is TRBJ2-1 and V is TRBV29-1, with D perhaps matching TRBD1 (5 bases). The CDR3 is 12 residues long. The germline gives CDR1 SQVTM, CDR2 ANQGSEA. Trimming removed 6 bases at V and 4 bases at J, with 10 bases between. The CDR3 loop is CSVGAQYNEQFF. As DNA, the CDR3 is TGCAGCGTAGGGGCCCAATACAATGAGCAGTTCTTC.

This clonotype has only a few counts. V gene TRBV5-4 combines with J gene TRBJ2-3, with TRBD1 matching 9 bases. The CDR3 consists of 15 residues. The trim removed 4 bases at V and 4 bases at J, leaving 7 bases unmatched. Per the germline V gene, CDR1 is SGHNT and CDR2 is YYREEE (reference sequence). The CDR3: CASSQGQGMSDTQYF. CDR3 nucleotides: TGTGCCAGCAGCCAGGGACAGGGTATGTCAGATACGCAGTATTTT.